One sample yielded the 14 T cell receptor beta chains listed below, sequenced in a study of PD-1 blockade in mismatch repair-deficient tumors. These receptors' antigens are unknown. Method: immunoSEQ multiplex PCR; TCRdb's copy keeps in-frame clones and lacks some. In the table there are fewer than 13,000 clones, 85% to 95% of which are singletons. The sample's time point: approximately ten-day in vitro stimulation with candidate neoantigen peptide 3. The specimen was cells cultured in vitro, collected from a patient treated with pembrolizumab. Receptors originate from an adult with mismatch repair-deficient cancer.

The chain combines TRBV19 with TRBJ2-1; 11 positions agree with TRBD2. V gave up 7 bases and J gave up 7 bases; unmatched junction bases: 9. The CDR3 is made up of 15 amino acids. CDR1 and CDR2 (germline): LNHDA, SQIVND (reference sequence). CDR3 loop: CASTGSGRAGNEQFF. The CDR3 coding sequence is TGTGCCAGTACTGGTAGCGGGAGGGCCGGGAATGAGCAGTTCTTC.

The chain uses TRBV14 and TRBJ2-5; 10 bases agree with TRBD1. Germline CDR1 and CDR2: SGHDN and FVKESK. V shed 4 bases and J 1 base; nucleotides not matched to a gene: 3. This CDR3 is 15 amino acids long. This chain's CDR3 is CASSRRTGGQETQYF. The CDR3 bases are TGTGCCAGCAGCCGAAGGACAGGGGGCCAAGAGACCCAGTACTTC.

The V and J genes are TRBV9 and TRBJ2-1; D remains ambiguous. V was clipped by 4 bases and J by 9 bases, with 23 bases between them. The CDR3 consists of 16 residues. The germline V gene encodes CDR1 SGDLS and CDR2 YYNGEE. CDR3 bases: TGTGCCAGCAGCACACTTCCCGGGCCTCAGCCAGGTGAGCAGTTCTTC. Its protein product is CASSTLPGPQPGEQFF.

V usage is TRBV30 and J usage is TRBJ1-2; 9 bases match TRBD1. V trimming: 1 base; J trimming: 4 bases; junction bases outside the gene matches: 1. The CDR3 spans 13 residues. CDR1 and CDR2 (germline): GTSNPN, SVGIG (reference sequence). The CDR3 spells CAWSEGQGYGYTF. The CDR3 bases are TGTGCCTGGAGTGAGGGACAGGGCTATGGCTACACCTTC.

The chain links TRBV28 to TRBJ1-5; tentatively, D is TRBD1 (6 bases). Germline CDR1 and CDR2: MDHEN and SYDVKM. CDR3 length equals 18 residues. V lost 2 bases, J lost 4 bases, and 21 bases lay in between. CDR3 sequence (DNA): TGTGCCAGCAGTTTAGGGTGGACAGTCCCATTCGATAATCAGCCCCAGCATTTT. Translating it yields CASSLGWTVPFDNQPQHF.

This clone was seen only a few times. CDR3 region: CAIAAGGFYEQYF. The CDR3 DNA sequence: TGTGCCATCGCAGCGGGAGGGTTCTACGAGCAGTACTTC. This chain joins TRBV28 and TRBJ2-7, with 10 positions matching TRBD2. The CDR3 extends over 13 amino acids. Per the germline V gene, CDR1 is MDHEN and CDR2 is SYDVKM. The J segment lost 3 bases and the V segment lost 10 bases, leaving 6 bases of the junction unmatched.

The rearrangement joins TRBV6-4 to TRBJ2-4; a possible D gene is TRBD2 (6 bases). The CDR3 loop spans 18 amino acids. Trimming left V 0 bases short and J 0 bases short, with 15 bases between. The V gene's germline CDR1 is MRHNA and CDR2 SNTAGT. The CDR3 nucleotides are TGTGCCAGCAGTGACTCTCGGAGGGGAATCCTAGCCAAAAACATTCAGTACTTC. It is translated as CASSDSRRGILAKNIQYF.

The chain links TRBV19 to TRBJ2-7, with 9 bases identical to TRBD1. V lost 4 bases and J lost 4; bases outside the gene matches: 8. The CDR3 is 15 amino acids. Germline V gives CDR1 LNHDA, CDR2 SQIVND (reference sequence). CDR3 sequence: CASSRGTGSGYEQYF. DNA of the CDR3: TGTGCCAGTAGTAGGGGGACAGGGAGTGGGTACGAGCAGTACTTC.

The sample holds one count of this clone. DNA for the CDR3: TGCGCCAGCAGCTTGGATGGTATGGTAAACACCATATATTTT. This gives the protein CASSLDGMVNTIYF. The rearrangement links TRBV5-1 to TRBJ1-3; D not certain. Germline V CDR1 and CDR2: SGHRS, YFSETQ. Deletions cut 0 bases from V and 6 bases from J, with 10 bases between. CDR3 length equals 14 residues.

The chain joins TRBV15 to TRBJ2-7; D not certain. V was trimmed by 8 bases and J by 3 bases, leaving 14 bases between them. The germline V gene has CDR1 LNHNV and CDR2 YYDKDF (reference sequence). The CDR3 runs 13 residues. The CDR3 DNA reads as TGTGCCACCTACCGTTCGGGCGTCTACGAGCAGTACTTC. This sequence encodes CATYRSGVYEQYF.

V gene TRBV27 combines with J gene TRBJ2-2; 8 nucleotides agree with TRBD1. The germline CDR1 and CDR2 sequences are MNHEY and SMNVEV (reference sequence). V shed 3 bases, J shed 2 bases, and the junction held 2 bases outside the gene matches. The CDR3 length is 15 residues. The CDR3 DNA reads TGTGCCAGCAGTTTCGGGACAGGAAACACCGGGGAGCTGTTTTTT. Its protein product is CASSFGTGNTGELFF.

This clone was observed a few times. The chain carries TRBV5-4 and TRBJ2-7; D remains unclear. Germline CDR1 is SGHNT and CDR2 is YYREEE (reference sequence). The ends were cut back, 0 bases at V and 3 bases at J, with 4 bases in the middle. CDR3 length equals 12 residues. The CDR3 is CASSLDRYEQYF. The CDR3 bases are TGTGCCAGCAGCTTGGACCGCTACGAGCAGTACTTC. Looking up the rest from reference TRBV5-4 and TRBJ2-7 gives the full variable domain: ETGVTQSPTHLIKTRGQQVTLRCSSQSGHNTVSWYQQALGQGPQFIFQYYREEENGRGNFPPRFSGLQFPNYSSELNVNALELDDSALYLCASSLDRYEQYFGPGTRLTVT.

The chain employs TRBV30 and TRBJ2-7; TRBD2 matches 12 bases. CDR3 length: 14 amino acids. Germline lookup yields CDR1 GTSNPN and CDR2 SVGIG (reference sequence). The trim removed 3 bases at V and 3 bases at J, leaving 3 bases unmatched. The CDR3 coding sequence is TGTGCCTGGAGCCGACTAGCGGGGGACTACGAGCAGTACTTC. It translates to CAWSRLAGDYEQYF.

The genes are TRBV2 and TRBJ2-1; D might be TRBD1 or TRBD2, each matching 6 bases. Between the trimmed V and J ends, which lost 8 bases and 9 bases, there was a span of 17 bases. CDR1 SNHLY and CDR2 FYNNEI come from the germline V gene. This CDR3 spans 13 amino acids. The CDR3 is CASHPWRDTEQFF. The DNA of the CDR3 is TGTGCCAGCCACCCTTGGCGGGACACTGAGCAGTTCTTC.